The present TCR beta chain was sequenced within a study of cytomegalovirus exposure and HLA in healthy donors. PCR involved 60 Vbeta and 13 Jbeta primers. Measured with immunoSEQ multiplex PCR; TCRdb has only the in-frame clones, and not every one. The top ten clones hold 2.2% of a sample with 95,000 to 150,000 clones, around 81% of them seen once. Findings of the study overall: Most CMV-associated TCR beta chains appeared HLA-restricted in a later analysis. Across donors, most TCRs were seen rarely, yet some public ones were widespread.

Trimming left V 8 bases short and J 0 bases short, with 13 bases between. The CDR3 covers 14 residues. The germline gives CDR1 KGHSH, CDR2 LQKENI. In the case of this clone: Its cognate antigen is unknown.

Sequencing was performed on PBMCs. V gene TRBV18 combines with J gene TRBJ2-5; D ambiguous. This clonotype was obtained from a woman in her thirties or forties in good health and CMV-seronegative. The CDR3 spells CASASNSYQETQYF. Here the CDR3 DNA reads TGTGCCAGCGCTTCGAATAGTTACCAAGAGACCCAGTACTTC.